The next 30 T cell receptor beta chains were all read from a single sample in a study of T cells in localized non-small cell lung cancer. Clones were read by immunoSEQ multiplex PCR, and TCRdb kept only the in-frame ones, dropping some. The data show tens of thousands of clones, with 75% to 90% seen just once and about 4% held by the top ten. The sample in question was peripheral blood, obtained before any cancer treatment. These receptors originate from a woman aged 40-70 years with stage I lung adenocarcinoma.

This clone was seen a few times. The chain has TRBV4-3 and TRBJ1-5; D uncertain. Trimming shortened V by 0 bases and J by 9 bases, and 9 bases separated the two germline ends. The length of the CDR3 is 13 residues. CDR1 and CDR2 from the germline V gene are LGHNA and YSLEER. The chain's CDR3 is CASSQDLSGPQHF. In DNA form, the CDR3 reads TGCGCCAGCAGCCAAGATCTTTCGGGGCCCCAGCATTTT.

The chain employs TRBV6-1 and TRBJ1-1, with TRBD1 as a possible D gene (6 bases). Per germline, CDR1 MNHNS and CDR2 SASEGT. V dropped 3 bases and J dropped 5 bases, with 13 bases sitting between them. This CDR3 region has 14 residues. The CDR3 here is CASSDNGGITEAFF. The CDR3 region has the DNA TGTGCCAGCAGTGATAATGGGGGCATAACTGAAGCTTTCTTT.

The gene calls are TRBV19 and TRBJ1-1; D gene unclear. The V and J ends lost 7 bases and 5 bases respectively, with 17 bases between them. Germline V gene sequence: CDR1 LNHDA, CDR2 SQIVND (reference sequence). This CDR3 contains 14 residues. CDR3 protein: CASTRLTGITEAFF. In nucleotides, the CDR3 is TGTGCCAGTACCCGACTAACGGGGATAACTGAAGCTTTCTTT. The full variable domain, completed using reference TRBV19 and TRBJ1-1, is DGGITQSPKYLFRKEGQNVTLSCEQNLNHDAMYWYRQDPGQGLRLIYYSQIVNDFQKGDIAEGYSVSREKKESFPLTVTSAQKNPTAFYLCASTRLTGITEAFFGQGTRLTVV.

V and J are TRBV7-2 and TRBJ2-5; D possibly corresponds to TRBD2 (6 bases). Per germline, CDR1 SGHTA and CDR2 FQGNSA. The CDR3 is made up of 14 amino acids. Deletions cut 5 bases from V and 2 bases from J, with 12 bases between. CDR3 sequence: CASSPGGLQETQYF. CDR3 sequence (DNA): TGTGCCAGCAGCCCAGGAGGGCTACAAGAGACCCAGTACTTC.

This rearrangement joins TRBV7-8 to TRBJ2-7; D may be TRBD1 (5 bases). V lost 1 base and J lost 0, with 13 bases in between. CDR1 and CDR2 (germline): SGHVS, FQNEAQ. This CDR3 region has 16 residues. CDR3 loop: CASSLEAGWTSYEQYF. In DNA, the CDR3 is TGTGCCAGCAGCTTAGAGGCAGGGTGGACCTCCTACGAGCAGTACTTC.

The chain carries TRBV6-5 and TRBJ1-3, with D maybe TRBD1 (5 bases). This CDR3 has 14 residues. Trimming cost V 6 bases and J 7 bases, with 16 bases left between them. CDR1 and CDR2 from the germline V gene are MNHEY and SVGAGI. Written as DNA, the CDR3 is TGTGCCAGCAGCAAGAGTCAGGGTCGTAACACCATATATTTT. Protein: CASSKSQGRNTIYF.

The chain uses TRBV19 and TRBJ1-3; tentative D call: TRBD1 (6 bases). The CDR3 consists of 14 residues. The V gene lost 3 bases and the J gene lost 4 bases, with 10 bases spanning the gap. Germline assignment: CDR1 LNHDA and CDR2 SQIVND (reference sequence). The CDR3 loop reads CASSMAGVGNTIYF. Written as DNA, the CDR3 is TGTGCCAGTAGTATGGCAGGGGTCGGAAACACCATATATTTT.

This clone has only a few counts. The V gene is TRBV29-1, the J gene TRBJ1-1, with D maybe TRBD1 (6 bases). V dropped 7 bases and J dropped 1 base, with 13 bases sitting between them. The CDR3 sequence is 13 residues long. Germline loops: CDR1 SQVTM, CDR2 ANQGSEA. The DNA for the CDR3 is TGCAGCGGGGGGGACAACAAGAACACTGAAGCTTTCTTT. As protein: CSGGDNKNTEAFF.

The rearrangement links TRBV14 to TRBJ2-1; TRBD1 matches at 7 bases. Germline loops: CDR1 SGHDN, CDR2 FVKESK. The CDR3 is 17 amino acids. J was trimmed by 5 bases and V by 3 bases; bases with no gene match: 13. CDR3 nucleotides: TGTGCCAGCAGCCAGTCAAGGGGGCTCGAGTACCACAATGAGCAGTTCTTC. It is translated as CASSQSRGLEYHNEQFF.

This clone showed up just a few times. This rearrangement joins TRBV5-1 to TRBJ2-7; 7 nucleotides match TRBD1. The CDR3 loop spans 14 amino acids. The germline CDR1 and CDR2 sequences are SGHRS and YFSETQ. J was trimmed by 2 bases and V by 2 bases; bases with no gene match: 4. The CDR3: CASSFTGVAYEQYF. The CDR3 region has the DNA TGCGCCAGCAGCTTCACAGGGGTAGCCTACGAGCAGTACTTC.

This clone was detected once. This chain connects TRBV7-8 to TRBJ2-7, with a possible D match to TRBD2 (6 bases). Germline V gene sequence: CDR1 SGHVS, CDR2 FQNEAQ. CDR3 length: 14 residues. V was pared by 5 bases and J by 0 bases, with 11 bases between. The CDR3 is CASSLAGSSYEQYF. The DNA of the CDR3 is TGTGCCAGCAGCCTGGCGGGGAGCTCCTACGAGCAGTACTTC.

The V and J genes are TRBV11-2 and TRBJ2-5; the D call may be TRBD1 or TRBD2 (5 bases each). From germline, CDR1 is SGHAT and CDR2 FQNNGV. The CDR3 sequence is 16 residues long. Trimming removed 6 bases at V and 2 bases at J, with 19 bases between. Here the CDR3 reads CASRSGKGRPQETQYF. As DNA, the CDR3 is TGTGCCAGCAGGTCGGGGAAGGGGCGACCTCAAGAGACCCAGTACTTC.

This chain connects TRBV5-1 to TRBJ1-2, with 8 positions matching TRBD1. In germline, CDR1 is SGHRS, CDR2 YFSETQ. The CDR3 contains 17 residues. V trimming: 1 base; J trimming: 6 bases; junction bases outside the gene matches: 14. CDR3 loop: CASSLIGTGYEANGYTF. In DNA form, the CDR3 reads TGCGCCAGCAGCTTGATTGGGACAGGATACGAGGCTAATGGCTACACCTTC.

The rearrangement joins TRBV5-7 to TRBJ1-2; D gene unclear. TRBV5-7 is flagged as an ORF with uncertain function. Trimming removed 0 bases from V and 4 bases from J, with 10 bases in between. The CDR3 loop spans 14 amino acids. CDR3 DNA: TGTGCCAGCAGCTTGGCCATATACGGCTATGGCTACACCTTC. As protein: CASSLAIYGYGYTF.

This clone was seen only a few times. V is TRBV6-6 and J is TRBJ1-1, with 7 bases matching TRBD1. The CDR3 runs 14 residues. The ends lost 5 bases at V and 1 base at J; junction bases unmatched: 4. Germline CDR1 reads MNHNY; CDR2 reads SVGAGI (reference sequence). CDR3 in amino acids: CASSHGTANTEAFF. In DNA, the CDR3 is TGTGCCAGCAGTCACGGGACAGCGAACACTGAAGCTTTCTTT.

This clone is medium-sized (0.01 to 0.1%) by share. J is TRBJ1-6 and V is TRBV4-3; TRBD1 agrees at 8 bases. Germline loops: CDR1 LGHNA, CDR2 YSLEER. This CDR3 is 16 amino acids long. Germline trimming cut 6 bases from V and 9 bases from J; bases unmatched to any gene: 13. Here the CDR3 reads CASSLLGQGGGSPLHF. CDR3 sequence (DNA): TGCGCCAGCAGTCTACTAGGACAGGGAGGGGGTTCACCCCTCCACTTT.

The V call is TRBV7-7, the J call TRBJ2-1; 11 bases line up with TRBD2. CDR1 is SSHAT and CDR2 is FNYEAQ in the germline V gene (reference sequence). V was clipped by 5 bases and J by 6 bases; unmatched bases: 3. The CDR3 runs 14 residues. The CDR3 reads CASSRSGGANEQFF. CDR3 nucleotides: TGTGCCAGCAGCCGTAGCGGGGGGGCCAATGAGCAGTTCTTC.

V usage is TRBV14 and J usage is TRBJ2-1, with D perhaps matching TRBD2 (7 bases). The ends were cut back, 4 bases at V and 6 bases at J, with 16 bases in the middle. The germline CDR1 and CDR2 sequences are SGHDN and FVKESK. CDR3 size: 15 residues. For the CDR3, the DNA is TGTGCCAGCAGCCCCCTAGGGGGGGGGCCCAATGAGCAGTTCTTC. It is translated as CASSPLGGGPNEQFF.

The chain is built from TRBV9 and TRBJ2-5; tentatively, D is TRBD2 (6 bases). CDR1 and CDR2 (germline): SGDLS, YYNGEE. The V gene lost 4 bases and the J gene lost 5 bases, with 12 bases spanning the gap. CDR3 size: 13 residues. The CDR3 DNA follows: TGTGCCAGCAGCCCGCGGGACCCGGAGACCCAGTACTTC. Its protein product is CASSPRDPETQYF. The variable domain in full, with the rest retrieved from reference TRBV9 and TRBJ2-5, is DSGVTQTPKHLITATGQRVTLRCSPRSGDLSVYWYQQSLDQGLQFLIQYYNGEERAKGNILERFSAQQFPDLHSELNLSSLELGDSALYFCASSPRDPETQYFGPGTRLLVL.

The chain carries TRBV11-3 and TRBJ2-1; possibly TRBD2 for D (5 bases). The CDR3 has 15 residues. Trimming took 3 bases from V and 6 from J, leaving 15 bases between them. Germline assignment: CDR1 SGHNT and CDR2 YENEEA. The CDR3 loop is CASSFEGSALNEQFF. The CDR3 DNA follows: TGTGCCAGCAGCTTTGAGGGATCAGCTCTCAATGAGCAGTTCTTC.

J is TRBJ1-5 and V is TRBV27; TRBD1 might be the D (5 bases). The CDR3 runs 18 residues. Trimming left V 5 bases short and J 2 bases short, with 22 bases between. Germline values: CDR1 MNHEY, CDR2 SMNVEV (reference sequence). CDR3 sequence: CASSPLEGRGWGNQPQHF. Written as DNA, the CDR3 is TGTGCCAGCAGTCCACTCGAGGGGCGCGGGTGGGGCAATCAGCCCCAGCATTTT.

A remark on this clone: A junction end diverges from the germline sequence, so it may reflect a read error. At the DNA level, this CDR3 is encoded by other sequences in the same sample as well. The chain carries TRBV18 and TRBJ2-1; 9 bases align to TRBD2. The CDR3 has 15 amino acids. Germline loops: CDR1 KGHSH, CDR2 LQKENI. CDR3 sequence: CASSPLGGGGDEQFF. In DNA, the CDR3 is TGTGCCAGCTCACCTCTTGGCGGGGGGGGTGATGAACAGTTCTTC.

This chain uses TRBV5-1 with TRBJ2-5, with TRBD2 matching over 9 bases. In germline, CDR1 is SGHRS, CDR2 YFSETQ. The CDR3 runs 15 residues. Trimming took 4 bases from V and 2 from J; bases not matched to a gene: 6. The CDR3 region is CASSGSGGEQETQYF. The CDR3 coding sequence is TGCGCCAGCAGCGGTAGCGGGGGTGAACAAGAGACCCAGTACTTC.

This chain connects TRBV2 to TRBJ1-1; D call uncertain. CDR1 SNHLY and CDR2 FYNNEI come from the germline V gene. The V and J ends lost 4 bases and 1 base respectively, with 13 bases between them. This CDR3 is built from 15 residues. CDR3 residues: CASSAQSGQNTEAFF. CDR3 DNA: TGTGCCAGCAGTGCCCAGAGCGGGCAGAACACTGAAGCTTTCTTT. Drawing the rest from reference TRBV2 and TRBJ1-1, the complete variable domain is EPEVTQTPSHQVTQMGQEVILRCVPISNHLYFYWYRQILGQKVEFLVSFYNNEISEKSEIFDDQFSVERPDGSNFTLKIRSTKLEDSAMYFCASSAQSGQNTEAFFGQGTRLTVV.

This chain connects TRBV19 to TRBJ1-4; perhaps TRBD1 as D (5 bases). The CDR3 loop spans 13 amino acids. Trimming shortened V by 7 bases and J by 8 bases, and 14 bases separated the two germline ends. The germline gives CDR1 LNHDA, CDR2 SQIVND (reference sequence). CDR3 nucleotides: TGTGCCAGTACCGGCCAGGGAGGAGAAAAACTGTTTTTT. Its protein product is CASTGQGGEKLFF. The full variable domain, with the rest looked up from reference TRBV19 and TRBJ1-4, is DGGITQSPKYLFRKEGQNVTLSCEQNLNHDAMYWYRQDPGQGLRLIYYSQIVNDFQKGDIAEGYSVSREKKESFPLTVTSAQKNPTAFYLCASTGQGGEKLFFGSGTQLSVL.

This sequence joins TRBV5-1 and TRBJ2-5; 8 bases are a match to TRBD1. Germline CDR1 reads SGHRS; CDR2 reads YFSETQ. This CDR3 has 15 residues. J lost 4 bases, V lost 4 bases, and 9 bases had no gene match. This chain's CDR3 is CASSGQGTGGETQYF. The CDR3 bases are TGCGCCAGCAGCGGACAGGGTACCGGCGGAGAGACCCAGTACTTC.

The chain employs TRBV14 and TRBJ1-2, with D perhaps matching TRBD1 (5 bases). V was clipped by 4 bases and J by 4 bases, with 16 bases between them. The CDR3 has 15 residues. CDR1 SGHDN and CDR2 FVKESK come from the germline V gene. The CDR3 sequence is CASSPNLGRLYGYTF. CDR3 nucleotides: TGTGCCAGCAGCCCAAACCTGGGACGGCTCTATGGCTACACCTTC. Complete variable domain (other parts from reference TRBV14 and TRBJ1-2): EAGVTQFPSHSVIEKGQTVTLRCDPISGHDNLYWYRRVMGKEIKFLLHFVKESKQDESGMPNNRFLAERTGGTYSTLKVQPAELEDSGVYFCASSPNLGRLYGYTFGSGTRLTVV.

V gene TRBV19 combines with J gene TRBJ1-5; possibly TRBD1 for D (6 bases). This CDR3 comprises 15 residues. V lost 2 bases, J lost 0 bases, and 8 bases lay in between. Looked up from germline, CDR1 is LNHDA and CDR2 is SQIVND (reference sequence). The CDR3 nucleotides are TGTGCCAGTAGTATAAGGGGGGTTAGCAATCAGCCCCAGCATTTT. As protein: CASSIRGVSNQPQHF.

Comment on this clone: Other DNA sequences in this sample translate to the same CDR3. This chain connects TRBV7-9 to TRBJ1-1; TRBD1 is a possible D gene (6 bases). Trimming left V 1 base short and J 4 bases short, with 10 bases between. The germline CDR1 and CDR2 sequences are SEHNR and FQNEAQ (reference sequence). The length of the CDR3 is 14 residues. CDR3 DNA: TGTGCCAGCAGCTTAGATGGACAGTTCACTGAAGCTTTCTTT. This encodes CASSLDGQFTEAFF.

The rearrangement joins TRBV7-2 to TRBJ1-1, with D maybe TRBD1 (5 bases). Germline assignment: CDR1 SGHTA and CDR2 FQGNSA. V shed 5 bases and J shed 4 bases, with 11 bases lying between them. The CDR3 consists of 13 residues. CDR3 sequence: CASSLAGATEAFF. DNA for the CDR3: TGTGCCAGCAGCCTGGCCGGGGCCACTGAAGCTTTCTTT.